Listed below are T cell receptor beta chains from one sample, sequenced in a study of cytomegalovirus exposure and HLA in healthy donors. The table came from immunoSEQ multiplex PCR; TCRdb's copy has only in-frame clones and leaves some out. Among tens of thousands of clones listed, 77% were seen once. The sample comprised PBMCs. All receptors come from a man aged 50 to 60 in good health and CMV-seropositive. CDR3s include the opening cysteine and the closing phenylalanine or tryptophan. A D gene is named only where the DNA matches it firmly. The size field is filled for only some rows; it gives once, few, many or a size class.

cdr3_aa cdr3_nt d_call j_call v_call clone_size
CASSLSNPGGELFF TGTGCCAGCAGCTTATCTAACCCGGGCGGGGAGCTGTTTTTT NA TRBJ2-2 TRBV7-9 NA
CASSFLQRRGTGVDYGYTF TGTGCCAGCAGTTTCCTACAACGGAGGGGGACAGGGGTAGACTATGGCTACACCTTC TRBD1 TRBJ1-2 TRBV27 NA
CAISARTDYGYTF TGTGCCATCAGCGCTAGGACAGATTATGGCTACACCTTC NA TRBJ1-2 TRBV10-3 NA
CASSSIDRANTGELFF TGTGCCAGCAGCTCGATAGACAGGGCGAACACCGGGGAGCTGTTTTTT TRBD1 TRBJ2-2 TRBV7-9 medium-sized
CASSVQGYTEAFF TGTGCCAGCAGCGTACAGGGGTACACTGAAGCTTTCTTT NA TRBJ1-1 TRBV9 NA
CASSPPGTYEQYF TGTGCCAGCAGCCCCCCGGGGACCTACGAGCAGTACTTC NA TRBJ2-7 TRBV27 NA
CASSIGAGATEQYF TGTGCCAGTAGTATAGGAGCAGGGGCAACCGAGCAGTACTTC NA TRBJ2-7 TRBV19 NA
CASSEEPGEKLFF TGTGCCAGCAGTGAGGAGCCGGGTGAAAAACTGTTTTTT NA TRBJ1-4 TRBV6-4 NA
CASRGVRTYEQYF TGTGCCAGCAGGGGAGTAAGGACCTACGAGCAGTACTTC NA TRBJ2-7 TRBV6-5 few
CASSLDGQRYGYTF TGTGCCAGCAGCTTGGATGGACAGCGCTATGGCTACACCTTC NA TRBJ1-2 TRBV7-9 NA
CASSKARGPFYEQYF TGTGCCAGCAGCAAAGCCAGGGGGCCATTCTACGAGCAGTACTTC TRBD1 TRBJ2-7 TRBV11-1 NA
CASSELGGAYEQYF TGTGCCAGCAGTGAATTGGGAGGGGCCTACGAGCAGTACTTC TRBD2 TRBJ2-7 TRBV25-1 NA
CASREATGELFF TGTGCCAGCAGGGAGGCCACCGGGGAGCTGTTTTTT NA TRBJ2-2 TRBV7-9 NA
CASSHSFGLNYGYTF TGCGCCAGCAGTCACTCGTTCGGTCTTAACTATGGCTACACCTTC NA TRBJ1-2 TRBV23-1 NA
CSSSYLAGTYNEQFF TGTTCCAGCAGCTACCTAGCGGGAACCTACAATGAGCAGTTCTTC TRBD2 TRBJ2-1 TRBV7-9 NA
CASGFLNQMDTQYF TGTGCTAGTGGTTTTTTGAATCAGATGGATACGCAGTATTTT NA TRBJ2-3 TRBV12-5 NA
CASNLARQSSGNTIYF TGTGCCAGCAACTTAGCCCGACAGAGCTCTGGAAACACCATATATTTT NA TRBJ1-3 TRBV7-9 NA
CASSKVRGGNSPLHF TGTGCCAGCAGCAAAGTCCGGGGGGGGAATTCACCCCTCCACTTT NA TRBJ1-6 TRBV11-2 NA
CASSIGKNLMNTEAFF TGTGCCAGTAGTATCGGTAAAAACCTGATGAACACTGAAGCTTTCTTT NA TRBJ1-1 TRBV19 NA
CASSFGIVAEAFF TGTGCCAGCAGCTTTGGCATTGTTGCTGAAGCTTTCTTT NA TRBJ1-1 TRBV11-3 once
CASSLEGGVGELFF TGTGCCAGCAGCTTGGAGGGAGGTGTCGGGGAGCTGTTTTTT NA TRBJ2-2 TRBV5-8 NA
CASSGTSLQDTQYF TGTGCCAGCAGCGGGACTAGCCTCCAGGATACGCAGTATTTT TRBD2 TRBJ2-3 TRBV11-3 NA
CASSLTSNQGRRTSTDTQYF TGTGCCAGCAGCTTGACCTCGAACCAAGGTCGGCGGACTAGCACAGATACGCAGTATTTT NA TRBJ2-3 TRBV7-6 NA
CASSFSRDSWGEQYF TGCGCCAGCAGCTTTAGTAGGGACTCGTGGGGGGAGCAGTACTTC NA TRBJ2-7 TRBV5-1 NA
CSSSLGGDSNEQYF TGTTCCAGCAGCTTAGGGGGAGATTCGAACGAGCAGTACTTC NA TRBJ2-7 TRBV7-9 once
CASSPMTGTPNEQFF TGTGCCAGCTCACCGATGACAGGAACCCCTAATGAGCAGTTCTTC NA TRBJ2-1 TRBV18 NA
CASSPVQVNTEAFF TGTGCCAGCTCACCAGTACAGGTGAACACTGAAGCTTTCTTT NA TRBJ1-1 TRBV18 few
CASSLELADYNEQFF TGTGCCAGCAGCTTGGAACTAGCCGATTACAATGAGCAGTTCTTC NA TRBJ2-1 TRBV5-6 NA
CASSVSSSSSYEQYF TGTGCCAGCAGCGTGTCGTCCTCTAGCTCCTACGAGCAGTACTTC NA TRBJ2-7 TRBV9 few
CASTGLGNEQFF TGTGCCAGCACAGGGCTGGGAAATGAGCAGTTCTTC NA TRBJ2-1 TRBV6-5 NA
CASSSQPSGTARTDTQYF TGCGCCAGCAGCTCCCAACCCTCCGGGACAGCCCGCACAGATACGCAGTATTTT TRBD1 TRBJ2-3 TRBV5-1 NA
CASSLEVRDSYGYTF TGTGCCAGCAGCTTGGAAGTCCGGGACAGCTATGGCTACACCTTC TRBD1 TRBJ1-2 TRBV7-8 NA
CASIGTGRSEAFF TGTGCCAGCATCGGGACAGGGCGGTCTGAAGCTTTCTTT TRBD1 TRBJ1-1 TRBV2 NA
CSGAGTAYGYTF TGCAGCGGCGCCGGGACAGCTTACGGCTACACCTTC TRBD1 TRBJ1-2 TRBV29-1 NA
CASSQAGGTQYF TGCGCCAGCAGCCAAGCCGGGGGGACGCAGTATTTT TRBD2 TRBJ2-3 TRBV4-1 NA
CASSLRAGSSYEQYF TGTGCCAGCAGCTTAAGGGCGGGGAGCTCCTACGAGCAGTACTTC NA TRBJ2-7 TRBV7-6 NA
CASRGGLPYEQYF TGTGCCAGTCGCGGCGGCTTACCCTACGAGCAGTACTTC NA TRBJ2-7 TRBV19 NA
CASSPASSTTEAFF TGTGCCAGCTCACCTGCAAGTAGTACCACTGAAGCTTTCTTT NA TRBJ1-1 TRBV18 NA
CASSMGFNSPLHF TGTGCCAGTAGTATGGGCTTTAATTCACCCCTCCACTTT NA TRBJ1-6 TRBV19 NA
CASRGQIEAFF TGTGCCAGCAGGGGACAGATTGAAGCTTTCTTT TRBD1 TRBJ1-1 TRBV2 few
CASRPVSGSFGRWGQFF TGTGCAAGTCGCCCCGTATCTGGTAGTTTTGGGAGATGGGGGCAGTTCTTC NA TRBJ2-1 TRBV12-2 NA
CASSIDRAGTEAFF TGTGCCAGTAGTATTGACAGGGCGGGGACTGAAGCTTTCTTT TRBD1 TRBJ1-1 TRBV19 NA
CASSPLLRGSSTDTQYF TGTGCCAGCTCACCATTGTTGAGGGGGTCTAGCACAGATACGCAGTATTTT NA TRBJ2-3 TRBV18 NA
CASSPGTSNEQYF TGTGCCAGCAGTCCCGGGACTAGCAACGAGCAGTACTTC TRBD2 TRBJ2-7 TRBV6-6 few
CASSQDRLTDDTQYF TGTGCCAGCAGCCAAGATCGGTTGACAGATGATACGCAGTATTTT NA TRBJ2-3 TRBV14 NA
CASSNDRKGSGANVLTF TGTGCCAGCAGCAACGACAGAAAAGGCTCTGGGGCCAACGTCCTGACTTTC NA TRBJ2-6 TRBV7-9 NA
CASSPGLAALRQYF TGTGCCAGCAGCCCCGGGCTAGCGGCCCTGCGTCAGTATTTT TRBD2 TRBJ2-3 TRBV9 few
CASSLQREDYEQYF TGTGCCAGCAGCTTACAGCGGGAGGACTACGAGCAGTACTTC TRBD2 TRBJ2-7 TRBV7-9 NA
CASSVDSRSNQPQHF TGTGCCAGCAGCGTTGACAGTCGGAGCAATCAGCCCCAGCATTTT NA TRBJ1-5 TRBV11-2 NA
CASSLVLAGFEQFF TGCGCCAGCAGCTTGGTCCTAGCGGGATTTGAGCAGTTCTTC TRBD2 TRBJ2-1 TRBV5-1 few
CASSWTGSYEQYF TGCGCCAGCAGCTGGACAGGGTCCTACGAGCAGTACTTC TRBD1 TRBJ2-7 TRBV5-1 NA
CAWSVWGYGEDQPQHF TGTGCCTGGAGTGTGTGGGGCTATGGAGAAGATCAGCCCCAGCATTTT NA TRBJ1-5 TRBV30 NA
CASSARTGTYNEQFF TGTGCCAGCAGCGCGAGGACAGGGACCTACAATGAGCAGTTCTTC TRBD1 TRBJ2-1 TRBV9 NA